The clone carrying this T cell receptor (beta chain) appeared a few times. No antigen is known for it. Amplified regions were TCR beta CDR3 sequences from RNA transcripts. Carried out on the TCR CDR3, a first-round RT-PCR used the HTBI primer set. TCRdb passed the multiplex PCR reads through MiXCR, listing each CDR3 protein once. The repertoire holds more than 300,000 distinct CDR3 sequences, with approximately 17% as singletons. The sample originates from a study of T cells in Graves' hyperthyroidism and ophthalmopathy. Study-wide points: Peripheral blood also featured most of the thyroid clonotypes expanded above 0.001. It was a median approximately 7.1 months before onset that the model predicted ophthalmopathy.

The ends lost 9 bases at V and 7 bases at J; junction bases unmatched: 33. CDR1 and CDR2 (germline): LNHDA, SQIVND (reference sequence). This CDR3 is 21 amino acids long. Subjects with ophthalmopathy showed a Clinical Activity Score no lower than 3, a NOSPECS grade no lower than 4, and a duration shorter than 3 months. Diagnoses were established using clinical symptoms, serum thyroxine and TRAb, thyroid ultrasound and orbital computed tomography. The chain uses TRBV19 and TRBJ2-1; 7 bases match TRBD2. The sequence came from a man younger than 30 with Graves' ophthalmopathy. Sequenced material: blood. In DNA form, the CDR3 reads TGTGCCAGGCGCTACTCGCGGGGGAGGATAAGAAGCTGTTCTGAGATAAATGAGCAGTTCTTC. This gives the protein CARRYSRGRIRSCSEINEQFF.